The T cell receptor (beta chain) described here comes from a study of patients and donors after allogeneic stem cell transplantation. CDR1 MGHDK and CDR2 SYGVNS come from the germline V gene. Trimming shortened V by 3 bases and J by 4 bases, and 10 bases separated the two germline ends. This CDR3 is built from 13 residues. MiXCR, run by TCRdb on the RT-PCR reads, gives a single entry per CDR3 protein. The data hold about 160,000 distinct CDR3 sequences, with 37% observed a single time. This rearrangement joins TRBV25-1 to TRBJ2-7; the D gene is possibly TRBD1 (7 bases). Input material: blood, either unsorted or a sorted T cell fraction (not recorded which). This clonotype originated in a human donor who was either an allogeneic HSCT recipient or a stem cell or donor lymphocyte infusion donor (not recorded which). It is not recorded whose cells these are; they may come from a transplant donor. CDR3 region: CASSDRGRYEQYF. CDR3 DNA: TGTGCCAGCAGTGACAGGGGGAGGTACGAGCAGTACTTC.